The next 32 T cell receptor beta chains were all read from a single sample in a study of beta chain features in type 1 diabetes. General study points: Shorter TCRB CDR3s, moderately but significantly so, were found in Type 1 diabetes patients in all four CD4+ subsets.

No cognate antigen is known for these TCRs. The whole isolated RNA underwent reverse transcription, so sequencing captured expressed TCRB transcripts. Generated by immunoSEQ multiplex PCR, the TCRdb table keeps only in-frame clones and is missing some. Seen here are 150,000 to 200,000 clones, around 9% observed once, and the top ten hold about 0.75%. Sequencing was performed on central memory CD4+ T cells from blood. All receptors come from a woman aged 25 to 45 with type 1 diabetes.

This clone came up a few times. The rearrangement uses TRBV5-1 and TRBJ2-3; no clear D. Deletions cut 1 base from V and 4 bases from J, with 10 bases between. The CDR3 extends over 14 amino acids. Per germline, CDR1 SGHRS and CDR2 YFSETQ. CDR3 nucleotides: TGCGCCAGCAGCTTGAACCCTCCAGCAGATACGCAGTATTTT. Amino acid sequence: CASSLNPPADTQYF. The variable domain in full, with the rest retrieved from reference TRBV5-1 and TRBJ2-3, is KAGVTQTPRYLIKTRGQQVTLSCSPISGHRSVSWYQQTPGQGLQFLFEYFSETQRNKGNFPGRFSGRQFSNSRSEMNVSTLELGDSALYLCASSLNPPADTQYFGPGTRLTVL.

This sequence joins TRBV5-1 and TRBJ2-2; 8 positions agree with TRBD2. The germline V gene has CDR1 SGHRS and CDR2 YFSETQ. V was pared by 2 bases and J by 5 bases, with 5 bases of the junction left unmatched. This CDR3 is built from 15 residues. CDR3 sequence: CASSLNGLATGELFF. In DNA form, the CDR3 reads TGCGCCAGCAGCTTAAATGGACTAGCAACCGGGGAGCTGTTTTTT.

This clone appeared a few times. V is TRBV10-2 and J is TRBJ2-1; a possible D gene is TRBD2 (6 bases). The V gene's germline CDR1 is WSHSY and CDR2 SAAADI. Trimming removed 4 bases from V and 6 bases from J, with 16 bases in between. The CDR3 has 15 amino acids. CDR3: CASSAGEGVSNEQFF. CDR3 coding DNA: TGCGCCAGCAGTGCGGGAGAGGGTGTCTCCAATGAGCAGTTCTTC.

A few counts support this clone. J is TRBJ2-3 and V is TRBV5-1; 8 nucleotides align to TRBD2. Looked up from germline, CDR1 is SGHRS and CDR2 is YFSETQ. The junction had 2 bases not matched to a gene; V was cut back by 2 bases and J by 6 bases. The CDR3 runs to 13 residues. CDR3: CASSFREGDTQYF. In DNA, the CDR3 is TGCGCCAGCAGCTTCCGGGAGGGGGATACGCAGTATTTT.

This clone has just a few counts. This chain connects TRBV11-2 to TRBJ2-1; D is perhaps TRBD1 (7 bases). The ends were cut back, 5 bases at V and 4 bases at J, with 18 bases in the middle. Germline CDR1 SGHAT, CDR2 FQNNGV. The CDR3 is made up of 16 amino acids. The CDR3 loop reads CASSRGTDQTYNEQFF. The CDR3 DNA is TGTGCCAGCAGCCGGGGGACAGACCAAACATACAATGAGCAGTTCTTC. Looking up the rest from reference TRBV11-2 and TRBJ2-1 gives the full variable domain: EAGVAQSPRYKIIEKRQSVAFWCNPISGHATLYWYQQILGQGPKLLIQFQNNGVVDDSQLPKDRFSAERLKGVDSTLKIQPAKLEDSAVYLCASSRGTDQTYNEQFFGPGTRLTVL.

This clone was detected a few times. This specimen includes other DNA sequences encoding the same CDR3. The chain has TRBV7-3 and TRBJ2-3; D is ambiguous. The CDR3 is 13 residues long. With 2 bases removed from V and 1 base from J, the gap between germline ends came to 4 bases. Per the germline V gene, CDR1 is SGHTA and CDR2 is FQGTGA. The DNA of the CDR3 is TGTGCCAGCAGCTTACAGGGCACAGATACGCAGTATTTT. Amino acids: CASSLQGTDTQYF.

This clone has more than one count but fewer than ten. CDR3 coding DNA: TGTGCCAGCAGAACTACAGATACGCAGTATTTT. As protein: CASRTTDTQYF. V is TRBV28 and J is TRBJ2-3; unclear D gene. The germline V gene has CDR1 MDHEN and CDR2 SYDVKM. The length of the CDR3 is 11 residues. Trimming took off 6 bases at V and 3 bases at J, with 4 bases between the two ends.

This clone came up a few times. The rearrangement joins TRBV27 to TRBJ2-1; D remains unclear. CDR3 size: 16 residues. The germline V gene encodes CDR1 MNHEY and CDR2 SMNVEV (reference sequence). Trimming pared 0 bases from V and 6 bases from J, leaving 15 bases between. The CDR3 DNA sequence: TGTGCCAGCAGTTTATCTTGGCAGGCTCCCTCCAATGAGCAGTTCTTC. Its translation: CASSLSWQAPSNEQFF.

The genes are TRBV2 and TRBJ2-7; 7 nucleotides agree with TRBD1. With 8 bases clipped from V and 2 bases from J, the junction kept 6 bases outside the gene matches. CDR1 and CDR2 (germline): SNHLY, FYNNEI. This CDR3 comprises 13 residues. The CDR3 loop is CASARDRPYEQYF. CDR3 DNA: TGTGCCAGCGCCCGGGACAGACCCTACGAGCAGTACTTC.

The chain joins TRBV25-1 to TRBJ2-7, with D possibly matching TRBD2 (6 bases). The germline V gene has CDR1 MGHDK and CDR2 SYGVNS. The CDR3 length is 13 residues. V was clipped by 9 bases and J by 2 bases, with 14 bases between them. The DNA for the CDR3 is TGTGCCAGTTATTCCGGGAGTACCTACGAGCAGTACTTC. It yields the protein CASYSGSTYEQYF.

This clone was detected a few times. CDR3 loop: CASSARTGIYNEQFF. CDR3 nucleotide sequence: TGTGCCAGCAGCGCCCGGACAGGGATTTACAATGAGCAGTTCTTC. V usage is TRBV5-4 and J usage is TRBJ2-1; TRBD1 aligns across 8 bases. Germline V gives CDR1 SGHNT, CDR2 YYREEE (reference sequence). This CDR3 region has 15 residues. The ends lost 4 bases at V and 4 bases at J; junction bases unmatched: 7.

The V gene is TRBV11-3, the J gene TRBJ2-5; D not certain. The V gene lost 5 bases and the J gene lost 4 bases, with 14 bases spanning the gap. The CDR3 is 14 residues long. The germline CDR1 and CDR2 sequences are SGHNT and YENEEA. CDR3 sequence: CASSTRWARETQYF. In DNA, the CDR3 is TGTGCCAGCAGCACCCGATGGGCGAGAGAGACCCAGTACTTC.

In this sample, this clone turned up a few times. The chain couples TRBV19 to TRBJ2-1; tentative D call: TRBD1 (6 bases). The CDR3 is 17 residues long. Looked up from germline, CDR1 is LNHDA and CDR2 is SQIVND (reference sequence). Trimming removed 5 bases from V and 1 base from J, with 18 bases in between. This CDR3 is CASSERLRTASYNEQFF. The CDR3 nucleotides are TGTGCCAGTAGTGAAAGACTCCGGACAGCGTCCTACAATGAGCAGTTCTTC.

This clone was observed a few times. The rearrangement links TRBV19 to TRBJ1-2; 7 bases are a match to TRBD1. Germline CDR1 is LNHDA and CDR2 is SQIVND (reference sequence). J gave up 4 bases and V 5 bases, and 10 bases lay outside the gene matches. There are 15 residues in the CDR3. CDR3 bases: TGTGCCAGTAGTGCACAGGGGCGCCCCTCCTATGGCTACACCTTC. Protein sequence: CASSAQGRPSYGYTF.

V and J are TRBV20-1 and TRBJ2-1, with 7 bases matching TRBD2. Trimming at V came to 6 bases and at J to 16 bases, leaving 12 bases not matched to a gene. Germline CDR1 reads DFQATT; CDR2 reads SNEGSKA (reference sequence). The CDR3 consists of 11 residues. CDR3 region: CSAGVDGRLFF. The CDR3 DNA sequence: TGCAGTGCGGGGGTAGACGGGAGGCTATTCTTC.

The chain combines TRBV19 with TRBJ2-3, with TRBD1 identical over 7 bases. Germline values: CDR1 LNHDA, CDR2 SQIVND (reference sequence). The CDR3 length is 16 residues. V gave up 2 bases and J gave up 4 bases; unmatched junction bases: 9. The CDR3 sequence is CASSIRTGVPPDTQYF. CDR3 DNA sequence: TGTGCCAGTAGTATAAGAACAGGGGTCCCCCCAGATACGCAGTATTTT.

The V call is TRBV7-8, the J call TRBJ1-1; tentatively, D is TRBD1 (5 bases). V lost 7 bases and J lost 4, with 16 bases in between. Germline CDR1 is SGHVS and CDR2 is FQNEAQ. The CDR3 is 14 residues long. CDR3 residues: CASNLGDRGTEAFF. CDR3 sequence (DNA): TGTGCCAGCAATCTAGGAGATAGGGGCACTGAAGCTTTCTTT. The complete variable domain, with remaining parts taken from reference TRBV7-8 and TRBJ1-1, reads GAGVSQSPRYKVAKRGQDVALRCDPISGHVSLFWYQQALGQGPEFLTYFQNEAQLDKSGLPSDRFFAERPEGSVSTLKIQRTQQEDSAVYLCASNLGDRGTEAFFGQGTRLTVV.

CDR3 loop: CASSDPSGTSGSQQYF. The CDR3 region has the DNA TGTGCCAGCAGTGACCCATCTGGGACTAGCGGGAGCCAGCAGTACTTC. This chain connects TRBV28 to TRBJ2-7; TRBD2 matches at 14 bases. After removal of 5 bases from V and 8 bases from J, the junction contained 11 bases not matched to a gene. There are 16 residues in the CDR3. Germline loops: CDR1 MDHEN, CDR2 SYDVKM. Drawing the rest from reference TRBV28 and TRBJ2-7, the complete variable domain is DVKVTQSSRYLVKRTGEKVFLECVQDMDHENMFWYRQDPGLGLRLIYFSYDVKMKEKGDIPEGYSVSREKKERFSLILESASTNQTSMYLCASSDPSGTSGSQQYFGPGTRLTVT.

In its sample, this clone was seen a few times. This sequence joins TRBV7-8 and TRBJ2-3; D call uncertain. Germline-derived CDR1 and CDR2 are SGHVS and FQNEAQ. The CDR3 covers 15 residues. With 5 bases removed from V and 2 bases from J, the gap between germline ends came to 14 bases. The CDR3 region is CASSPGGGTTDTQYF. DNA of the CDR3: TGTGCCAGCAGCCCGGGTGGCGGAACCACAGATACGCAGTATTTT.

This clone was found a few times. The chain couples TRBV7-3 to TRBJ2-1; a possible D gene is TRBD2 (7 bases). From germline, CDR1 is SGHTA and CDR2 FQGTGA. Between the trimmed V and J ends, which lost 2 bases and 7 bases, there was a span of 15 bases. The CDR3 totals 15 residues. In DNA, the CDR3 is TGTGCCAGCAGCTTAGGGGGGGCGTCCATGAATGAGCAGTTCTTC. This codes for CASSLGGASMNEQFF.

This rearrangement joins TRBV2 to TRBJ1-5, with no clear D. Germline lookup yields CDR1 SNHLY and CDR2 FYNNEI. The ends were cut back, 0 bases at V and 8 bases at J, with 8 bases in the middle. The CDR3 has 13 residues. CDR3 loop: CASSEAETKPQHF. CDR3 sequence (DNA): TGTGCCAGCAGTGAAGCGGAGACCAAGCCCCAGCATTTT.

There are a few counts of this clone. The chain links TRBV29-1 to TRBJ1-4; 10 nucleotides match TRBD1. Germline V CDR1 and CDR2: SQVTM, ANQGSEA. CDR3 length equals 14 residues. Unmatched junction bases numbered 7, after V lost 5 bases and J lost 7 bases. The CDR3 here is CSVFLTGGSEKLFF. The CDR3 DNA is TGCAGCGTTTTCTTGACAGGGGGCAGTGAAAAACTGTTTTTT.

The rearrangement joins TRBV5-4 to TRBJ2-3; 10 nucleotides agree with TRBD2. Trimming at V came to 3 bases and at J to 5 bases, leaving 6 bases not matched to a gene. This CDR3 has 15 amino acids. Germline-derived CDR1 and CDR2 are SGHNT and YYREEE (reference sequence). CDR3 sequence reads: CASSSSGRALDTQYF. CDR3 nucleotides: TGTGCCAGCAGCTCGAGCGGGAGGGCCCTAGATACGCAGTATTTT.

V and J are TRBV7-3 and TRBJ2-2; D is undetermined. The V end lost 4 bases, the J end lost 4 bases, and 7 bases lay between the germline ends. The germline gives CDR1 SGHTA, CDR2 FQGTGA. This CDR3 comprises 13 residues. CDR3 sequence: CASSSSPTGELFF. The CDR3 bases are TGTGCCAGCAGCTCATCCCCCACCGGGGAGCTGTTTTTT.

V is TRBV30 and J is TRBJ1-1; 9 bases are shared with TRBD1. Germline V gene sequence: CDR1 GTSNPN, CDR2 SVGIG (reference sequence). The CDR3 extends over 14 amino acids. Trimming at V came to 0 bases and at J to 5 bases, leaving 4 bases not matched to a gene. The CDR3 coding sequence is TGTGCCTGGAGTGTAGACGGGACAGGGACTGAAGCTTTCTTT. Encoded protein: CAWSVDGTGTEAFF. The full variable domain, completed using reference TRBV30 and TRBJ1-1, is SQTIHQWPATLVQPVGSPLSLECTVEGTSNPNLYWYRQAAGRGLQLLFYSVGIGQISSEVPQNLSASRPQDRQFILSSKKLLLSDSGFYLCAWSVDGTGTEAFFGQGTRLTVV.

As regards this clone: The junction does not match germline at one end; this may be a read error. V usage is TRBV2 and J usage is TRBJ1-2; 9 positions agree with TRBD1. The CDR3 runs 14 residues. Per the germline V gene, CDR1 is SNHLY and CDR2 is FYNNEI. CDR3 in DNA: TGTGCCAGCACCCAAAGCGAGGGACAGGGAGCCCTAGACTTC. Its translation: CASTQSEGQGALDF. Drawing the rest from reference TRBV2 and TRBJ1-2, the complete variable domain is EPEVTQTPSHQVTQMGQEVILRCVPISNHLYFYWYRQILGQKVEFLVSFYNNEISEKSEIFDDQFSVERPDGSNFTLKIRSTKLEDSAMYFCASTQSEGQGALDFGSGTRLTVV.

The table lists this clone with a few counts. The CDR3 region is CASSPEIGGTEAFF. CDR3 sequence (DNA): TGTGCCAGCTCACCAGAAATCGGCGGGACTGAAGCTTTCTTT. The rearrangement links TRBV18 to TRBJ1-1; the D is unclear. Germline CDR1 reads KGHSH; CDR2 reads LQKENI. The CDR3 is 14 amino acids. Trimming pared 2 bases from V and 5 bases from J, leaving 12 bases between.

The DNA for the CDR3 is TGTGCCAGCAGTCGGGGGACAGGGGGCGAGCAGTACTTC. This sequence encodes CASSRGTGGEQYF. The chain uses TRBV27 and TRBJ2-7, with TRBD1 identical over 11 bases. The CDR3 runs 13 residues. Per the germline V gene, CDR1 is MNHEY and CDR2 is SMNVEV (reference sequence). Germline trimming cut 5 bases from V and 6 bases from J; bases unmatched to any gene: 3.

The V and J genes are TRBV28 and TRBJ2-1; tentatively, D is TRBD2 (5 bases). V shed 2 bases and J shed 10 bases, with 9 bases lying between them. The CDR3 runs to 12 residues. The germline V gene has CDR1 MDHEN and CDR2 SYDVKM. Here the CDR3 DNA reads TGTGCCAGCAGTTTAGTAGCGAAAGAGCAGTTCTTC. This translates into CASSLVAKEQFF.

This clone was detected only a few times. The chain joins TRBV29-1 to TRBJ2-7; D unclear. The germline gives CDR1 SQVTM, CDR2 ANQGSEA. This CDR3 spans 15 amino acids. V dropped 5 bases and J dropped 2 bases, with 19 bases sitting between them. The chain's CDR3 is CSVYRRGTEPYEQYF. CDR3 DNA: TGCAGCGTTTATAGAAGAGGTACGGAACCCTACGAGCAGTACTTC.

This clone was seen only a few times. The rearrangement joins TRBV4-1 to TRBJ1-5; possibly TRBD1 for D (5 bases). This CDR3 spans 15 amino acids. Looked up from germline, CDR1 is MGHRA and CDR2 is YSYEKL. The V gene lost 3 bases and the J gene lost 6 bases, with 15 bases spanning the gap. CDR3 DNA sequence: TGCGCCAGCAGCCAGCTAATGCAGGGCGGTCAGCCCCAGCATTTT. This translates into CASSQLMQGGQPQHF.

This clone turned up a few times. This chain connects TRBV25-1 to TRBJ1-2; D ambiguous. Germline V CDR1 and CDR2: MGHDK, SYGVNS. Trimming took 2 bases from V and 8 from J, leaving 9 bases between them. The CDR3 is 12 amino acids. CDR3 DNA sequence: TGTGCCAGCAGTGAACTGGGAGGCGGCTACACCTTC. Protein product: CASSELGGGYTF.